This T cell receptor (beta chain) comes out of a study of OX40 agonist ivuxolimab in advanced cancers. Study results and limitations: The CD4+ and CD8+ T cells in the blood had expanded clonally by week 6 at 0.1 to 3.0 mg/kg.

As for this clone: Its cognate antigen is unknown.

Assay used: immunoSEQ multiplex PCR; TCRdb lists only in-frame clones, some missing. The sample has more than 20,000 clones, 65% to 90% seen once. The germline V gene has CDR1 SGHTA and CDR2 FQGNSA. The V end was cut by 3 bases, the J end by 2 bases, with 21 bases between. This CDR3 is built from 18 residues. This sample comprised CD4+ or CD8+ T cells sorted from blood, obtained in a trial of the OX40 agonist ivuxolimab. V gene TRBV7-2 combines with J gene TRBJ2-3; a weak D match, TRBD1 (7 bases). The TCR sequence derives from an adult with an advanced solid tumor such as melanoma, head and neck, liver or kidney cancer. The CDR3 sequence is CASSFTWSGGPITDTQYF. CDR3 in DNA: TGTGCCAGCAGCTTCACTTGGTCAGGGGGGCCAATCACAGATACGCAGTATTTT. Supplemented by reference TRBV7-2 and TRBJ2-3, the full variable domain reads GAGVSQSPSNKVTEKGKDVELRCDPISGHTALYWYRQSLGQGLEFLIYFQGNSAPDKSGLPSDRFSAERTGGSVSTLTIQRTQQEDSAVYLCASSFTWSGGPITDTQYFGPGTRLTVL.